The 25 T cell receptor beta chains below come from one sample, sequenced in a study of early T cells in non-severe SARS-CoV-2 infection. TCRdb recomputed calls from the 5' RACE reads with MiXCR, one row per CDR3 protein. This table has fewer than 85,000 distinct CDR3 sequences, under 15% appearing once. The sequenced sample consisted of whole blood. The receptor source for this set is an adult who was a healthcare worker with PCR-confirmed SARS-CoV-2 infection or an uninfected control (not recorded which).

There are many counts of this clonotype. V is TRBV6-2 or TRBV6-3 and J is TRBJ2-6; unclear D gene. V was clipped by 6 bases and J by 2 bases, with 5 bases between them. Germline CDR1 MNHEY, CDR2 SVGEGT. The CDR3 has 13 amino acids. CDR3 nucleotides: TGTGCCAGCAGGCGAGCTGGGGCCAACGTCCTGACTTTC. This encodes CASRRAGANVLTF.

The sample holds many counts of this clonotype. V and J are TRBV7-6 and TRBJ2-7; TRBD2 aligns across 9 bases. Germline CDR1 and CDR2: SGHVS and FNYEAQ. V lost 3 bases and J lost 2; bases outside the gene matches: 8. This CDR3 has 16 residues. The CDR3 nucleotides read TGTGCCAGCAGCTTCTCTAGCGGGGCTCCTACCTACGAGCAGTACTTC. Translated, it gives CASSFSSGAPTYEQYF.

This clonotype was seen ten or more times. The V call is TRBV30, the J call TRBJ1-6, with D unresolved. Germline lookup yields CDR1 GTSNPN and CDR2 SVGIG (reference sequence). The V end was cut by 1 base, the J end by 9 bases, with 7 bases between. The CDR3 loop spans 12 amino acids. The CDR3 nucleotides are TGTGCCTGGAGTGGCATCGGTTCACCCCTCCACTTT. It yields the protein CAWSGIGSPLHF.

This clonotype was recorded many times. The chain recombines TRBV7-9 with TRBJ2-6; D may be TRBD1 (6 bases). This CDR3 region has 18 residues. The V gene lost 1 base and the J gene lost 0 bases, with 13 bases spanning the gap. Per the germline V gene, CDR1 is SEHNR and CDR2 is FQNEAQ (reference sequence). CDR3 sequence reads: CASSLGRDISSGANVLTF. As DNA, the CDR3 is TGTGCCAGCAGCTTAGGCCGGGACATCTCCTCTGGGGCCAACGTCCTGACTTTC.

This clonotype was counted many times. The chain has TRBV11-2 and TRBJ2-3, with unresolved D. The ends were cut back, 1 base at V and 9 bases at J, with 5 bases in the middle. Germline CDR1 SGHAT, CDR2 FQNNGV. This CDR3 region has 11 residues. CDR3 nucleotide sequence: TGTGCCAGCAGCTTAGCCCTCACGCAGTATTTT. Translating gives CASSLALTQYF. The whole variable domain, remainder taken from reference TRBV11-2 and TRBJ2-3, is EAGVAQSPRYKIIEKRQSVAFWCNPISGHATLYWYQQILGQGPKLLIQFQNNGVVDDSQLPKDRFSAERLKGVDSTLKIQPAKLEDSAVYLCASSLALTQYFGPGTRLTVL.

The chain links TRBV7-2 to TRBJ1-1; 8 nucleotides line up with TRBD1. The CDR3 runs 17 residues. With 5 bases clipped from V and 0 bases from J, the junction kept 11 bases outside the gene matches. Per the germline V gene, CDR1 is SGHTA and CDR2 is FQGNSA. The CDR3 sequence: CASSRSGQGAMNTEAFF. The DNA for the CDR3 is TGTGCCAGCAGCCGCTCTGGACAGGGTGCGATGAACACTGAAGCTTTCTTT. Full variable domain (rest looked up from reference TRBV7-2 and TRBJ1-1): GAGVSQSPSNKVTEKGKDVELRCDPISGHTALYWYRQSLGQGLEFLIYFQGNSAPDKSGLPSDRFSAERTGGSVSTLTIQRTQQEDSAVYLCASSRSGQGAMNTEAFFGQGTRLTVV.

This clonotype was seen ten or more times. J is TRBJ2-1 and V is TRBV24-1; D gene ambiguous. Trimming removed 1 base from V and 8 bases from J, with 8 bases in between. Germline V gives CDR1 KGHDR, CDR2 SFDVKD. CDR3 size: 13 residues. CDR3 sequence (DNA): TGTGCCACCAGTGATTTTTCTTTCGATGAGCAGTTCTTC. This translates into CATSDFSFDEQFF.

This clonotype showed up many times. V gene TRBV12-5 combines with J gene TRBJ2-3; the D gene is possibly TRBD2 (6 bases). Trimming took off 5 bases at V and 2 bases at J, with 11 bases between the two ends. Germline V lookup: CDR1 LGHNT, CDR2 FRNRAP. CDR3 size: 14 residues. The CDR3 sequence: CASGPGLITDTQYF. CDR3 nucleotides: TGTGCTAGTGGTCCCGGACTAATCACAGATACGCAGTATTTT.

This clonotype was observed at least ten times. CDR3 sequence: CAISEGGGEYGYTF. The CDR3 DNA is TGTGCCATCAGTGAAGGTGGGGGCGAGTATGGCTACACCTTC. The V call is TRBV10-3, the J call TRBJ1-2; TRBD1 is a possible D gene (6 bases). The V gene lost 3 bases and the J gene lost 5 bases, with 13 bases spanning the gap. This CDR3 contains 14 residues. CDR1 and CDR2 (germline): ENHRY, SYGVKD.

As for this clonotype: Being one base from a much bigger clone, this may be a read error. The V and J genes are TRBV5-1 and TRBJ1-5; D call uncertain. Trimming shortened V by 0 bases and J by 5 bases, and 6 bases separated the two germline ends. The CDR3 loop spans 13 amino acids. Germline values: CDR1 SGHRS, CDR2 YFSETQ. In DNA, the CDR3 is TGCGCCAGCAGCTTGGACTTGTATCAGCCCCAGCATTTT. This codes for CASSLDLYQPQHF.

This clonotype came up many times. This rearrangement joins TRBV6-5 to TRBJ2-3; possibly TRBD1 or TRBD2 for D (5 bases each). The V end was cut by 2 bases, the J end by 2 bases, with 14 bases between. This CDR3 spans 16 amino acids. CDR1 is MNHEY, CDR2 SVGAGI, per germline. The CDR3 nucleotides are TGTGCCAGCAGTTACGGTCGGGGCGTCAACACAGATACGCAGTATTTT. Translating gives CASSYGRGVNTDTQYF.

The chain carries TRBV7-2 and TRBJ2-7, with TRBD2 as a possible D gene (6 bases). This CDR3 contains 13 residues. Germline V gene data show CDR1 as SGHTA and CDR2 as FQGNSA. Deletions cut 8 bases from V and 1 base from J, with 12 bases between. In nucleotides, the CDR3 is TGTGCCAGCCGGAGGGCCACTTCCTACGAGCAGTACTTC. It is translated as CASRRATSYEQYF.

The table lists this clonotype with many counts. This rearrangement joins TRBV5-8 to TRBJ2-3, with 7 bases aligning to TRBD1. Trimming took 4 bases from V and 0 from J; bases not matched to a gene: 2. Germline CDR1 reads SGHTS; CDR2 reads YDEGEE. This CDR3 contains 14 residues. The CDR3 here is CASSRGQSTDTQYF. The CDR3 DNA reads TGTGCCAGCAGCAGGGGACAGAGCACAGATACGCAGTATTTT.

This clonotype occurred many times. Here the CDR3 reads CASSLASLGRWITEAFF. CDR3 DNA sequence: TGTGCCAGCAGCTTAGCATCCCTTGGGAGGTGGATCACTGAAGCTTTCTTT. The V and J genes are TRBV11-2 and TRBJ1-1, with D unclear. The CDR3 has 17 residues. From germline, CDR1 is SGHAT and CDR2 FQNNGV. The V end was cut by 1 base, the J end by 4 bases, with 19 bases between. Full variable domain (remainder filled in from reference TRBV11-2 and TRBJ1-1): EAGVAQSPRYKIIEKRQSVAFWCNPISGHATLYWYQQILGQGPKLLIQFQNNGVVDDSQLPKDRFSAERLKGVDSTLKIQPAKLEDSAVYLCASSLASLGRWITEAFFGQGTRLTVV.

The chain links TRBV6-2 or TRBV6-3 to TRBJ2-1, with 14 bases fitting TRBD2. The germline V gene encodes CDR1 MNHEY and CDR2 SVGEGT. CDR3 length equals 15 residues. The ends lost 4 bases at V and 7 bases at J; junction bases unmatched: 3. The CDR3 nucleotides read TGTGCCAGCAGTTGGGGGACTAGCGGGGGTAATGAGCAGTTCTTC. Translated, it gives CASSWGTSGGNEQFF.

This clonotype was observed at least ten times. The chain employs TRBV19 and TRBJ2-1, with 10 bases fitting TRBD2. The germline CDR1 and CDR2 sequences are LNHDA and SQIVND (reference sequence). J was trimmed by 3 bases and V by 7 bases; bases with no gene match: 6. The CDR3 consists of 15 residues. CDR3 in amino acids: CASKLAGYDYNEQFF. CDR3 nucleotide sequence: TGTGCCAGTAAACTAGCGGGATATGACTACAATGAGCAGTTCTTC. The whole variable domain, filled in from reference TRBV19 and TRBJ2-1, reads DGGITQSPKYLFRKEGQNVTLSCEQNLNHDAMYWYRQDPGQGLRLIYYSQIVNDFQKGDIAEGYSVSREKKESFPLTVTSAQKNPTAFYLCASKLAGYDYNEQFFGPGTRLTVL.

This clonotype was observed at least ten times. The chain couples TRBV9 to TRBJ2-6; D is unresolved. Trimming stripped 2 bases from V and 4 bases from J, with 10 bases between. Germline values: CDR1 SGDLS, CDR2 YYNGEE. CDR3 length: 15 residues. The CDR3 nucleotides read TGTGCCAGCAGCGTTTGGGTAGGAGGGGCCAACGTCCTGACTTTC. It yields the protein CASSVWVGGANVLTF.

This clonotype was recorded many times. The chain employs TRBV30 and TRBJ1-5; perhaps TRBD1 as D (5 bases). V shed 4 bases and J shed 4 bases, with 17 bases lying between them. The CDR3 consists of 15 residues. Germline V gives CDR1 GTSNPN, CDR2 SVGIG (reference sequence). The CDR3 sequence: CAWTPVGGENQPQHF. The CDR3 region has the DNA TGTGCCTGGACCCCCGTCGGGGGGGAGAATCAGCCCCAGCATTTT. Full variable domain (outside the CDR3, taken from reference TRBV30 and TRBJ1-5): SQTIHQWPATLVQPVGSPLSLECTVEGTSNPNLYWYRQAAGRGLQLLFYSVGIGQISSEVPQNLSASRPQDRQFILSSKKLLLSDSGFYLCAWTPVGGENQPQHFGDGTRLSIL.

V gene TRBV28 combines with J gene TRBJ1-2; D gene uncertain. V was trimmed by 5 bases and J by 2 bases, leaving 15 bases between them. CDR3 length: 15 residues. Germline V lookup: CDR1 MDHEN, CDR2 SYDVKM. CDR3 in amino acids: CASSPQNSWNYGYTF. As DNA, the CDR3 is TGTGCCAGCAGTCCTCAAAACTCATGGAACTATGGCTACACCTTC.

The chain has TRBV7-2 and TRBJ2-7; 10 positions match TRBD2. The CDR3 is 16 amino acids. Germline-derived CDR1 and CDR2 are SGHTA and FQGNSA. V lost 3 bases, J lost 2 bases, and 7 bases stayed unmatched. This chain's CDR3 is CASSLSSGRTPYEQYF. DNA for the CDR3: TGTGCCAGCAGCTTGAGTAGCGGGAGGACCCCCTACGAGCAGTACTTC.

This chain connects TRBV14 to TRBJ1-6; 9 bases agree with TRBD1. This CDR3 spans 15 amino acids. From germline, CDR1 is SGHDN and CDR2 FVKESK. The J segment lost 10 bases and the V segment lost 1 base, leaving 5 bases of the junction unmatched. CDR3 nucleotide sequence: TGTGCCAGCAGCCAAGGACAGGGGGTACGATCACCCCTCCACTTT. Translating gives CASSQGQGVRSPLHF. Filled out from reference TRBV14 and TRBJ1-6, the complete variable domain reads EAGVTQFPSHSVIEKGQTVTLRCDPISGHDNLYWYRRVMGKEIKFLLHFVKESKQDESGMPNNRFLAERTGGTYSTLKVQPAELEDSGVYFCASSQGQGVRSPLHFGNGTRLTVT.

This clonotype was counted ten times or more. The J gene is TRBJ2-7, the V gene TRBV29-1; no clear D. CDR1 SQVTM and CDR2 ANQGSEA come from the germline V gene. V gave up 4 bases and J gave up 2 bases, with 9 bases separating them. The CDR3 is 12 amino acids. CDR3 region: CSVGRNPYEQYF. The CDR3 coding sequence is TGCAGCGTTGGTAGAAACCCCTACGAGCAGTACTTC.

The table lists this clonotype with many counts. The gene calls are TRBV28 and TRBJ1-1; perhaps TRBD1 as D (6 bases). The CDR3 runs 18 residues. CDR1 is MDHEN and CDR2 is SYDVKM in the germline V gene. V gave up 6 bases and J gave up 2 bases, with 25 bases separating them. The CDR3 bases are TGTGCCAGCAGCCTCAAAAATCGGCTAGGGGGAGTTAACACTGAAGCTTTCTTT. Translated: CASSLKNRLGGVNTEAFF.

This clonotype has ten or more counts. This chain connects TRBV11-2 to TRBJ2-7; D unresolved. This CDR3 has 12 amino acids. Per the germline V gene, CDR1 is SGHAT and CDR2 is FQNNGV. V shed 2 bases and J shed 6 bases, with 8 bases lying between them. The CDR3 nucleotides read TGTGCCAGCAGCTTAATCTTTGGCGAGCAGTACTTC. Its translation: CASSLIFGEQYF.

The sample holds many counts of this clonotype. CDR3 coding DNA: TGCAGCGCCGGAACAGGGACGAACACTGAAGCTTTCTTT. Translating gives CSAGTGTNTEAFF. The chain employs TRBV29-1 and TRBJ1-1; a possible D gene is TRBD1 (6 bases). Germline assignment: CDR1 SQVTM and CDR2 ANQGSEA. This CDR3 has 13 residues. Trimming shortened V by 7 bases and J by 1 base, and 13 bases separated the two germline ends.